Listed below are T cell receptor beta chains from one sample, sequenced in a study of CD4+ T cells in melanoma. Sequencing was performed with immunoSEQ multiplex PCR; in TCRdb, only in-frame clones are kept and a portion is missing. This sample carries more than 15,000 clones, approximately 81% of them seen once, and the ten largest clones take about 5%. What was sequenced was cells from a culture (not recorded whether cultured in vitro). The source of these receptors is a human donor with melanoma. Both conserved end residues are part of each CDR3. Fields, in order: D gene, CDR3 length, V gene, clone size, J gene, CDR3 DNA, CDR3 protein. The D gene is left open where the match is weak. Clone size appears in some rows only: once, few, many, or a class for an expanded clone.

>TRBD1|15|TRBV5-1|once|TRBJ1-1
TGCGCCAGCAGCTTACAGGGGCAAGGGAACACTGAAGCTTTCTTT
CASSLQGQGNTEAFF
>.|14|TRBV6-1|.|TRBJ1-2
TGTGCCAGCAGGGAGGGCAGGGAATTTCATGGCTACACCTTC
CASREGREFHGYTF
>TRBD2|14|TRBV18|.|TRBJ2-5
TGTGCCAGCTCGCCTGGACTAGCAGAAGAGACCCAGTACTTC
CASSPGLAEETQYF
>.|14|TRBV9|.|TRBJ1-5
TGTGCCAGCAGCGCCTACGGTAGCAATCAGCCCCAGCATTTT
CASSAYGSNQPQHF
>.|12|TRBV6-1|.|TRBJ1-1
TGTGCCAGCAGTGTTCTCGGGGGCACCCCCTTCTTT
CASSVLGGTPFF
>.|14|TRBV18|.|TRBJ2-3
TGTGCCAGCTCCCTATCCCGGGGGAGAGATACGCAGTATTTT
CASSLSRGRDTQYF
>.|15|TRBV30|.|TRBJ1-1
TGTGCCTGGAGGGAACTCGGACAGTTGAACACTGAAGCTTTCTTT
CAWRELGQLNTEAFF
>.|16|TRBV5-8|.|TRBJ1-5
TGTGCCAGCAGCTTGGGCAGGGGCCCAGTCCATCAGCCCCAGCATTTT
CASSLGRGPVHQPQHF
>TRBD2|17|TRBV5-1|.|TRBJ2-2
TGCGCCAGCAGCCCGGGACTAGCGGGGGGCCTCACCGGGGAGCTGTTTTTT
CASSPGLAGGLTGELFF
>.|16|TRBV7-9|.|TRBJ2-3
TGTGCCAGCAGCTTATCCAGGGCTCAAAGGGCAGATACGCAGTATTTT
CASSLSRAQRADTQYF
>.|14|TRBV6-5|.|TRBJ2-7
TGTGCCAGCAAAAGCTACAGGGACCTGGGTGGGCAGTACTTC
CASKSYRDLGGQYF
>TRBD2|14|TRBV4-1|.|TRBJ2-7
TGCGCCAGCAGCCAACCGGGAGGGACCTACGAGCAGTACTTC
CASSQPGGTYEQYF
>.|14|TRBV15|.|TRBJ1-2
TGTGCCACCAGCAGTGAGGGGTTCAACTATGGCTACACCTTC
CATSSEGFNYGYTF
>TRBD1|13|TRBV6-1|.|TRBJ2-5
TGTGCCAGCAGTCTAGACAGGGAAGAGACCCAGTACTTC
CASSLDREETQYF
>.|11|TRBV19|once|TRBJ1-2
TGTGCCAGTAGTATCAACCATGGCTACACCTTC
CASSINHGYTF
>.|15|TRBV7-8|.|TRBJ2-5
TGTGCCAGCAGCTTATTGTCGGGGGCCCAAGAGACCCAGTACTTC
CASSLLSGAQETQYF
>TRBD1|16|TRBV5-8|.|TRBJ1-5
TGTGCCAGCAGCTTGGGCCAGGGGGGTTCGAATCAGCCCCAGCATTTT
CASSLGQGGSNQPQHF
>.|14|TRBV30|.|TRBJ2-1
TGTGCCTGGTTGAAGAGGCGGGCATACAATGAGCAGTTCTTC
CAWLKRRAYNEQFF
>TRBD1|13|TRBV6-1|.|TRBJ2-7
TGTGCCAGCCGGGACAGGGGATCCTACGAGCAGTACTTC
CASRDRGSYEQYF
>.|17|TRBV10-3|.|TRBJ2-7
TGTGCCATCAGTCCCGGGCCTCCGGGGTCCGTTCGCTACGAGCAGTACTTC
CAISPGPPGSVRYEQYF
>.|16|TRBV4-2|.|TRBJ2-3
TGTGCCAGCAGCCAAGTCGTCACCACGGGGGCAGATACGCAGTATTTT
CASSQVVTTGADTQYF
>.|13|TRBV30|once|TRBJ1-1
TGTGCCTGGAGCGCCCTTTTGAACACTGAAGCTTTCTTT
CAWSALLNTEAFF
>.|15|TRBV19|.|TRBJ2-7
TGTGCCAGTAGTATAGTCCGGGGACTCCCCTACGAGCAGTACTTC
CASSIVRGLPYEQYF
>TRBD2|15|TRBV30|.|TRBJ2-3
TGTGCCTGGAGTGTGGGACTAGCGGGGACAGATACGCAGTATTTT
CAWSVGLAGTDTQYF
>.|16|TRBV7-3|once|TRBJ1-5
TGTGCCAGCAGCCAGACCATGAGAGGGGCGGATCAGCCCCAGCATTTT
CASSQTMRGADQPQHF
>TRBD1|13|TRBV6-5|once|TRBJ2-5
TGTGCCAGCAGCTTACAGGGGAAAGAGACCCAGTACTTC
CASSLQGKETQYF
>TRBD2|17|TRBV5-8|few|TRBJ2-3
TGTGCCAGCAGCCAGCCGGGACTAGCGGGGGGAAGAGATACGCAGTATTTT
CASSQPGLAGGRDTQYF
>.|14|TRBV6-5|.|TRBJ1-3
TGTGCCAGCAGCTTCGGAGGGGATGGAAACACCATATATTTT
CASSFGGDGNTIYF
>.|15|TRBV30|.|TRBJ2-2
TGTGCCCTAACTAGGGACCCTGCGAACACCGGGGAGCTGTTTTTT
CALTRDPANTGELFF
>.|16|TRBV7-3|.|TRBJ2-1
TGTGCCAGCAGCTCCCATCCAGGAGGTGCCTACAATGAGCAGTTCTTC
CASSSHPGGAYNEQFF
>.|11|TRBV28|.|TRBJ1-1
TGTGCCAGCAGTGCAGGCTTCGGGGCTTTCTTT
CASSAGFGAFF
>TRBD1|15|TRBV6-1|.|TRBJ2-7
TGTGCCAGCAGTGAAGTGCAGGACAGGGACTACGAGCAGTACTTC
CASSEVQDRDYEQYF
>TRBD2|16|TRBV5-4|few|TRBJ2-5
TGTGCCAGCAGCACGGGGCCACTAGCGGCGCAAGAGACCCAGTACTTC
CASSTGPLAAQETQYF
>.|15|TRBV5-1|.|TRBJ1-2
TGCGCCAGCAGCTTGGAGGGGGTCGGGGCCAATGGCTACACCTTC
CASSLEGVGANGYTF
>.|13|TRBV25-1|.|TRBJ2-3
TGTGCCAGCAGTGGAGAGGGGACAGATACGCAGTATTTT
CASSGEGTDTQYF
>.|11|TRBV2|.|TRBJ2-1
TGTGCCAGCAGTGTTTACAATGAGCAGTTCTTC
CASSVYNEQFF
>.|15|TRBV30|.|TRBJ2-3
TGTGCCTGGAGTGTAGGGTCCGGGACCGTCGATACGCAGTATTTT
CAWSVGSGTVDTQYF
>.|14|TRBV10-2|.|TRBJ1-4
TGCGCCAGCAGGCCTCAATGGGCCAATGAAAAACTGTTTTTT
CASRPQWANEKLFF
>TRBD1|15|TRBV2|.|TRBJ1-4
TGTGCCAGCAGGGGACTGACAGGGACTAATGAAAAACTGTTTTTT
CASRGLTGTNEKLFF
>.|12|TRBV10-3|.|TRBJ1-2
TGTGCCATCGGCGAGGGGTCGGGTGGCTACACCTTC
CAIGEGSGGYTF
>.|15|TRBV15|few|TRBJ1-4
TGTGCCACCAGCAGAAGCCAAGGGTCGAGTGAAAAACTGTTTTTT
CATSRSQGSSEKLFF
>TRBD1|20|TRBV27|.|TRBJ1-5
TGTGCCAGCAGTCCATTGGCGAAGACAGGGCCCCCAGGTAGCAATCAGCCCCAGCATTTT
CASSPLAKTGPPGSNQPQHF
>.|13|TRBV6-1|few|TRBJ1-2
TGTGCCAGCAGTGATAGGGTTGACTATGGCTACACCTTC
CASSDRVDYGYTF
>.|14|TRBV2|.|TRBJ2-3
TGTGCCAGCAGTAGGGACGTACCCACAGATACGCAGTATTTT
CASSRDVPTDTQYF
>.|12|TRBV11-2|.|TRBJ2-2
TGTGCCAGCCCGGTGGGGACCGGGGAGCTGTTTTTT
CASPVGTGELFF
>.|13|TRBV5-4|.|TRBJ1-1
TGTGCCAGCAGCCTTCGGGGGAGTCTTGAAGCTTTCTTT
CASSLRGSLEAFF
>TRBD1|16|TRBV7-2|.|TRBJ1-5
TGTGCCAGCAGCCGGGGGACAGCCTTTAGCAATCAGCCCCAGCATTTT
CASSRGTAFSNQPQHF
>.|14|TRBV2|.|TRBJ1-2
TGTGCCAGCAGAAGGACAGCCTCTAACTATGGCTACACCTTC
CASRRTASNYGYTF
>.|12|TRBV13|.|TRBJ1-1
TGTGCCAGCAGCCCCGGATGGGGTGAAGCTTTCTTT
CASSPGWGEAFF
>.|19|TRBV12-5|.|TRBJ1-6
TGTGCTAGTGGTTTGTCGGTCGCCTCAAACCCCTCCTATAATTCACCCCTCCACTTT
CASGLSVASNPSYNSPLHF
>.|14|TRBV6-5|.|TRBJ1-3
TGTGCCAGCAGTCGGGGGAACTCTGGAAACACCATATATTTT
CASSRGNSGNTIYF
>.|14|TRBV4-1|.|TRBJ2-3
TGCGCCAGCAGCCAGCAACGGGTCACAGATACGCAGTATTTT
CASSQQRVTDTQYF
>.|14|TRBV6-1|.|TRBJ1-1
TGTGCCAGCAGCCTAAGCCAGGACATCACTGAAGCTTTCTTT
CASSLSQDITEAFF
>.|13|TRBV5-6|.|TRBJ1-5
TGTGCCAGCAGCTTCGGGAGCAATCAGCCCCAGCATTTT
CASSFGSNQPQHF
>.|13|TRBV10-2|medium-sized|TRBJ1-5
TGCGCCAGCAGTGCGGGTGAGGGACAGCCCCAGCATTTT
CASSAGEGQPQHF
>.|16|TRBV7-9|.|TRBJ1-6
TGTGCCAGCAGCTTTGGGCGCGGCTCCTATAATTCACCCCTCCACTTT
CASSFGRGSYNSPLHF
>.|16|TRBV13|.|TRBJ2-6
TGTGCCAGCAGCTCCGAAAGGGCCTCTGGGGCCAACGTCCTGACTTTC
CASSSERASGANVLTF
>.|14|TRBV18|few|TRBJ2-7
TGTGCCAGCTCACCCACAGGAGGGGGACACGAGCAGTACTTC
CASSPTGGGHEQYF
>TRBD1|16|TRBV10-3|.|TRBJ2-5
TGTGCCATCAGGCCAGGAGAACAGGGGTTCGGAGAGACCCAGTACTTC
CAIRPGEQGFGETQYF
>.|12|TRBV10-1|.|TRBJ1-6
TGCGCCGGGTGGGACTATAATTCACCCCTCCACTTT
CAGWDYNSPLHF